These 8 T cell receptor beta chains share one sample of origin, sequenced in a study of T cell responses to AZD1222 COVID-19 vaccine. Measured with immunoSEQ multiplex PCR; TCRdb has only the in-frame clones, and not every one. This table holds 170,000 or so clones, more than 85% found once. The material sequenced was peripheral blood, taken on day 0 of AZD1222 vaccination. These receptors all come from an adult in good health.

This clone has just a few counts. The J gene is TRBJ1-1, the V gene TRBV7-2; the D gene is possibly TRBD1 (5 bases). The V and J ends lost 5 bases and 7 bases respectively, with 17 bases between them. CDR1 SGHTA and CDR2 FQGNSA come from the germline V gene. This CDR3 comprises 14 residues. CDR3 in amino acids: CASSTQRAGLEAFF. CDR3 DNA: TGTGCCAGCAGCACCCAACGGGCAGGGCTTGAAGCTTTCTTT.

This clone has only one observation. The V and J genes are TRBV15 and TRBJ1-5, with D tentatively TRBD1 (5 bases). Germline CDR1 reads LNHNV; CDR2 reads YYDKDF (reference sequence). The CDR3 has 18 amino acids. V was cut by 0 bases and J by 5 bases, with 20 bases left in between. CDR3: CATSRDWVRTRRDQPQHF. The CDR3 DNA reads TGTGCCACCAGCAGAGATTGGGTCAGGACACGGAGGGATCAGCCCCAGCATTTT.

The chain is built from TRBV7-2 and TRBJ1-1, with D perhaps TRBD1 (5 bases). V was shortened by 6 bases and J by 0 bases, with 14 bases between the two germline ends. CDR3 size: 15 residues. Per the germline V gene, CDR1 is SGHTA and CDR2 is FQGNSA. The CDR3 region is CASRSYRGLNTEAFF. CDR3 DNA sequence: TGTGCCAGCAGATCTTACCGGGGCCTGAACACTGAAGCTTTCTTT.

CDR3 residues: CASSFTAATGTYNSPLHF. The CDR3 nucleotides are TGTGCCAGTAGTTTTACAGCCGCGACAGGGACCTATAATTCACCCCTCCACTTT. This rearrangement joins TRBV19 to TRBJ1-6; 7 bases fit TRBD1. The germline V gene encodes CDR1 LNHDA and CDR2 SQIVND (reference sequence). The CDR3 extends over 18 amino acids. V dropped 5 bases and J dropped 2; count of bases not matched to a gene: 12.

Only a few counts were recorded for this clone. The gene calls are TRBV27 and TRBJ1-6; D is possibly TRBD1 (6 bases). Germline CDR1 is MNHEY and CDR2 is SMNVEV (reference sequence). Trimming shortened V by 6 bases and J by 10 bases, and 16 bases separated the two germline ends. CDR3 length: 14 residues. The CDR3 protein is CASRLQGSRSPLHF. The DNA of the CDR3 is TGTGCCAGCAGATTACAGGGCTCCAGATCACCCCTCCACTTT.

The rearrangement uses TRBV7-9 and TRBJ1-1, with D unresolved. The CDR3 spans 14 residues. Germline V gene data show CDR1 as SEHNR and CDR2 as FQNEAQ (reference sequence). Trimming took off 3 bases at V and 10 bases at J, with 18 bases between the two ends. For the CDR3, the DNA is TGTGCCAGCAGCTTTTCACAGAGCGCGGGCCCAGCTTTCTTT. This codes for CASSFSQSAGPAFF.

This clone was found a few times. The chain combines TRBV2 with TRBJ1-2; maybe TRBD1 (6 bases). Trimming cost V 8 bases and J 1 base, with 17 bases left between them. Germline V gives CDR1 SNHLY, CDR2 FYNNEI. This CDR3 has 15 amino acids. The DNA for the CDR3 is TGTGCCAGCGGCCATCGGGCAGGGGATAACTATGGCTACACCTTC. Translating gives CASGHRAGDNYGYTF.

In this sample, this clone turned up a few times. The chain couples TRBV11-2 to TRBJ2-7; D remains ambiguous. Deletions cut 0 bases from V and 6 bases from J, with 9 bases between. CDR3 length: 13 residues. Looked up from germline, CDR1 is SGHAT and CDR2 is FQNNGV. CDR3 sequence: CASSLEPGAEQYF. For the CDR3, the DNA is TGTGCCAGCAGCTTAGAACCTGGCGCCGAGCAGTACTTC. Filled out from reference TRBV11-2 and TRBJ2-7, the complete variable domain reads EAGVAQSPRYKIIEKRQSVAFWCNPISGHATLYWYQQILGQGPKLLIQFQNNGVVDDSQLPKDRFSAERLKGVDSTLKIQPAKLEDSAVYLCASSLEPGAEQYFGPGTRLTVT.